The 15 T cell receptor beta chains below all came from one sample that was sequenced in a study of T cells in Graves' hyperthyroidism and ophthalmopathy. TCR beta CDR3 regions were amplified from RNA transcripts. The HTBI primer set served for first-round RT-PCR of the TCR CDR3. From the multiplex PCR reads, TCRdb called clonotypes with MiXCR, one entry per CDR3 protein. The repertoire holds around 420,000 distinct CDR3 sequences, with roughly 14% as singletons. Sequenced sample: blood. The receptors derive from a woman under 30 with Graves' hyperthyroidism.

On this clonotype itself: This may be a read error, as it is one base from a much larger clone. The rearrangement uses TRBV3-1 and TRBJ2-5; D is uncertain. The CDR3 spans 15 residues. CDR1 LGHDT and CDR2 YNNKEL come from the germline V gene (reference sequence). DNA of the CDR3: TGTGCCAGCAGCCATTCGGACGGAGACCAAGGGACCCAGTACTTC. Its translation is CASSHSDGDQGTQYF.

This clonotype was found many times. This chain joins TRBV2 and TRBJ2-4; D is ambiguous. This CDR3 comprises 15 residues. The germline V gene has CDR1 SNHLY and CDR2 FYNNEI. V lost 5 bases and J 0 bases, leaving 11 bases between the germline ends. The CDR3 sequence is CASSSRMLAKNIQYF. In DNA form, the CDR3 reads TGTGCCAGCAGTTCTAGAATGTTAGCCAAAAACATTCAGTACTTC.

The sample holds many counts of this clonotype. The chain couples TRBV4-1 to TRBJ2-2, with TRBD1 identical over 8 bases. The CDR3 covers 17 residues. The V gene end was trimmed by 1 base and the J gene end by 0 bases; junction bases not matched to a gene: 4. Per germline, CDR1 MGHRA and CDR2 YSYEKL. CDR3 region: CASSQGDRRANTGELFF. For the CDR3, the DNA is TGCGCCAGCAGCCAAGGGGACAGGCGAGCGAACACCGGGGAGCTGTTTTTT.

This clonotype came up many times. The chain employs TRBV11-1 and TRBJ2-7; 8 bases agree with TRBD1. Germline V lookup: CDR1 SGHAT, CDR2 FQDESV (reference sequence). The CDR3 extends over 14 amino acids. V gave up 5 bases and J gave up 6 bases; unmatched junction bases: 9. The CDR3 DNA reads as TGTGCCAGCAGCACAGGGACAGGCCCCACCGAGCAGTACTTC. Translated, it gives CASSTGTGPTEQYF.

This clonotype was seen many times. This chain uses TRBV28 with TRBJ2-1; 10 nucleotides agree with TRBD2. Trimming cost V 5 bases and J 5 bases; bases outside gene matches: 12. This CDR3 contains 17 residues. Germline-derived CDR1 and CDR2 are MDHEN and SYDVKM. CDR3 DNA sequence: TGTGCCAGCAGTCTTGGGCTAGCGGGAGTAAAAAACAATGAGCAGTTCTTC. Translated: CASSLGLAGVKNNEQFF.

In its sample, this clonotype was seen many times. This sequence joins TRBV20-1 and TRBJ1-1; a possible D gene is TRBD1 (5 bases). The CDR3 is 12 residues long. Per germline, CDR1 DFQATT and CDR2 SNEGSKA (reference sequence). The germline V and J ends were trimmed by 0 bases and 10 bases, with 12 bases remaining between them. This CDR3 is CSAREDTLSAFF. The CDR3 DNA sequence: TGCAGTGCTAGAGAGGACACCTTGTCAGCTTTCTTT.

This clonotype was observed a few times. The rearrangement links TRBV15 to TRBJ1-2; D is undetermined. Per the germline V gene, CDR1 is LNHNV and CDR2 is YYDKDF (reference sequence). The CDR3 runs to 15 residues. V gave up 0 bases and J gave up 6 bases, with 14 bases separating them. CDR3 in DNA: TGTGCCACCAGCAGAGATCGGGTTGACTATCATGGCTACACCTTC. This encodes CATSRDRVDYHGYTF. Drawing the rest from reference TRBV15 and TRBJ1-2, the complete variable domain is DAMVIQNPRYQVTQFGKPVTLSCSQTLNHNVMYWYQQKSSQAPKLLFHYYDKDFNNEADTPDNFQSRRPNTSFCFLDIRSPGLGDTAMYLCATSRDRVDYHGYTFGSGTRLTVV.

This clonotype has at least ten counts. This chain joins TRBV3-1 and TRBJ2-7; D possibly corresponds to TRBD2 (6 bases). The V end was cut by 1 base, the J end by 2 bases, with 12 bases between. The CDR3 has 15 amino acids. Germline V gene data show CDR1 as LGHDT and CDR2 as YNNKEL (reference sequence). The CDR3 spells CASSQGWGDPYEQYF. The CDR3 coding sequence is TGTGCCAGCAGCCAAGGGTGGGGGGACCCCTACGAGCAGTACTTC.

This clonotype was seen many times. The chain employs TRBV11-2 and TRBJ2-5; D gene ambiguous. In germline, CDR1 is SGHAT, CDR2 FQNNGV. V was trimmed by 5 bases and J by 13 bases, leaving 14 bases between them. CDR3 length equals 11 residues. The CDR3: CASSADGVGYF. CDR3 DNA: TGTGCCAGCAGCGCGGACGGAGTCGGGTACTTC.

This clonotype was recorded many times. The chain couples TRBV5-1 to TRBJ2-1; TRBD2 agrees at 8 bases. Germline V gene data show CDR1 as SGHRS and CDR2 as YFSETQ. The J segment lost 4 bases and the V segment lost 2 bases, leaving 2 bases of the junction unmatched. CDR3 size: 14 residues. The CDR3: CASSFSGIYNEQFF. The CDR3 DNA reads TGCGCCAGCAGCTTTAGCGGGATTTACAATGAGCAGTTCTTC.

This clonotype was counted at least ten times. The chain carries TRBV27 and TRBJ1-2; D may be TRBD1 (5 bases). V lost 6 bases and J 4 bases, leaving 18 bases between the germline ends. This CDR3 contains 15 residues. Germline V gives CDR1 MNHEY, CDR2 SMNVEV (reference sequence). In nucleotides, the CDR3 is TGTGCCAGCAGACGACCGGGGCTAGGATCCTATGGCTACACCTTC. Translated, it gives CASRRPGLGSYGYTF.

This clonotype has a count of ten or more. This chain's CDR3 is CASSPWTGNYGYTF. CDR3 in DNA: TGTGCCAGCAGCCCGTGGACAGGCAACTATGGCTACACCTTC. The rearrangement links TRBV7-9 to TRBJ1-2, with 7 nucleotides matching TRBD1. Germline-derived CDR1 and CDR2 are SEHNR and FQNEAQ (reference sequence). The CDR3 is made up of 14 amino acids. V was pared by 5 bases and J by 2 bases, with 5 bases of the junction left unmatched.

There are many counts of this clonotype. The chain carries TRBV6-2 or TRBV6-3 and TRBJ2-6; D is unresolved. Trimming took 4 bases from V and 0 from J, leaving 4 bases between them. Germline CDR1 and CDR2: MNHEY and SVGEGT. CDR3 length: 14 residues. The CDR3 nucleotides are TGTGCCAGCAGTTTTGTCTCTGGGGCCAACGTCCTGACTTTC. Translating gives CASSFVSGANVLTF.

CDR3 protein: CASSPTGSVYNQPQHF. Here the CDR3 DNA reads TGTGCCAGCAGTCCGACAGGGTCGGTATACAATCAGCCCCAGCATTTT. This sequence joins TRBV27 and TRBJ1-5; 7 positions match TRBD1. Germline loops: CDR1 MNHEY, CDR2 SMNVEV (reference sequence). The length of the CDR3 is 16 residues. V lost 5 bases, J lost 3 bases, and 10 bases stayed unmatched.

The rearrangement uses TRBV12-3 or TRBV12-4 and TRBJ2-1; 11 bases agree with TRBD2. This CDR3 comprises 17 residues. V gave up 6 bases and J gave up 0 bases; unmatched junction bases: 7. CDR3 DNA sequence: TGTGCCAGCAGGGATACTAGCGGGAGAAGCTCCTACAATGAGCAGTTCTTC. This translates into CASRDTSGRSSYNEQFF.